What follows is one T cell receptor beta chain and its context. Only in-frame clones appear in the TCRdb table, and some are missing; sequencing was by immunoSEQ multiplex PCR. The table has under 200,000 clones, about 93% seen once. This entry comes from a study of blood T cell repertoires in COVID-19. This CDR3 contains 15 residues. Germline-derived CDR1 and CDR2 are LNHDA and SQIVND (reference sequence). Trimming took 4 bases from V and 2 from J; bases not matched to a gene: 2. This TCR was recovered from a man aged 45-65 years with acute or convalescent COVID-19. V usage is TRBV19 and J usage is TRBJ2-1, with 10 bases fitting TRBD2. The sequenced sample was peripheral blood. CDR3 in DNA: TGTGCCAGTAGTACTAGCGGGGGACCCTACAATGAGCAGTTCTTC. It is translated as CASSTSGGPYNEQFF.